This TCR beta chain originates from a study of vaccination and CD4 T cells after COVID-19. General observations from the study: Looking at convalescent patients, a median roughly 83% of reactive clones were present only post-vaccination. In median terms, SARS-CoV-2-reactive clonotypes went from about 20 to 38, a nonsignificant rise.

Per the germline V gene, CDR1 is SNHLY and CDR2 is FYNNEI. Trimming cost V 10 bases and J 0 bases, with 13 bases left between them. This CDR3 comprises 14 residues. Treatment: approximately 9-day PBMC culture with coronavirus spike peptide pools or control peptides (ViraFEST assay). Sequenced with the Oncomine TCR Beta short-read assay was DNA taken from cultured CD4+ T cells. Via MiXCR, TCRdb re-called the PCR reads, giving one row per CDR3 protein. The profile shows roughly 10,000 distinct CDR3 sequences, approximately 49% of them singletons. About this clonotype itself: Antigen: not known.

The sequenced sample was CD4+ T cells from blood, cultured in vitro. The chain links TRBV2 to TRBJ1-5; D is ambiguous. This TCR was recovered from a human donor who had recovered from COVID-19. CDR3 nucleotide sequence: TGTGCCACCACCTCGGGGTTTAGCAATCAGCCCCAGCATTTT. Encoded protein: CATTSGFSNQPQHF.